The next 32 T cell receptor beta chains were all read from a single sample in a study of beta chain features in type 1 diabetes. Of the isolated RNA, all was reverse transcribed, and so the sequenced material was expressed TCRB transcripts. Libraries were prepared by immunoSEQ multiplex PCR; TCRdb keeps only in-frame clonotypes and omits some of them. The sample records around 350,000 clones, 10% to 15% being singletons. The sequencing input was naive CD4+ T cells from blood. The receptors come from a young man in good health.

Only a few counts were recorded for this clone. The rearrangement links TRBV30 to TRBJ2-7; no clear D. CDR1 GTSNPN and CDR2 SVGIG come from the germline V gene (reference sequence). V gave up 6 bases and J gave up 2 bases, with 14 bases separating them. The CDR3 is 13 amino acids. CDR3 sequence: CACHHGQAYEQYF. In nucleotides, the CDR3 is TGTGCCTGTCACCACGGCCAGGCCTACGAGCAGTACTTC.

This clone has only a few counts. The genes are TRBV30 and TRBJ1-6; D is perhaps TRBD1 (6 bases). The CDR3 extends over 14 amino acids. V dropped 1 base and J dropped 4 bases, with 8 bases sitting between them. Germline CDR1 GTSNPN, CDR2 SVGIG (reference sequence). CDR3 sequence reads: CAWSAGQYNSPLHF. The CDR3 DNA follows: TGTGCCTGGAGTGCCGGACAGTATAATTCACCCCTCCACTTT.

This clone has only a few counts. This chain joins TRBV7-2 and TRBJ1-4, with 8 nucleotides matching TRBD1. The CDR3 contains 15 residues. The V and J ends lost 5 bases and 4 bases, in that order; junction bases with no gene match: 6. CDR1 and CDR2 from the germline V gene are SGHTA and FQGNSA. CDR3 in amino acids: CASSPRDRHNEKLFF. The CDR3 DNA reads TGTGCCAGCAGCCCACGGGACAGGCATAATGAAAAACTGTTTTTT.

This clone was observed a few times. Other DNA sequences in the same sample also yield this CDR3. The rearrangement uses TRBV7-2 and TRBJ2-1; D is ambiguous. This CDR3 has 13 amino acids. Germline V gives CDR1 SGHTA, CDR2 FQGNSA. V lost 1 base and J lost 4, with 5 bases in between. DNA of the CDR3: TGTGCCAGCAGCTTAGGGCGGTACAATGAGCAGTTCTTC. Translated, it gives CASSLGRYNEQFF.

This clone was seen only a few times. The rearrangement links TRBV10-3 to TRBJ2-7, with D possibly matching TRBD2 (6 bases). Deletions cut 6 bases from V and 4 bases from J, with 10 bases between. CDR3 length equals 12 residues. The germline V gene encodes CDR1 ENHRY and CDR2 SYGVKD. CDR3 loop: CAIRLADYEQYF. The CDR3 DNA sequence: TGTGCCATCAGACTAGCTGATTACGAGCAGTACTTC.

Only a few counts were recorded for this clone. This sequence joins TRBV7-9 and TRBJ1-2; no clear D. Trimming took off 5 bases at V and 4 bases at J, with 17 bases between the two ends. From germline, CDR1 is SEHNR and CDR2 FQNEAQ (reference sequence). This CDR3 region has 15 residues. The CDR3 region is CASSPPVTALYGYTF. Here the CDR3 DNA reads TGTGCCAGCAGCCCCCCAGTCACCGCCCTCTATGGCTACACCTTC.

The chain links TRBV18 to TRBJ1-1, with 7 nucleotides matching TRBD1. V was pared by 3 bases and J by 6 bases, with 4 bases of the junction left unmatched. Per germline, CDR1 KGHSH and CDR2 LQKENI. This CDR3 has 13 residues. The DNA of the CDR3 is TGTGCCAGCTCACCGACAGGGAATTCTGAAGCTTTCTTT. Protein product: CASSPTGNSEAFF.

About this clone itself: Other DNA sequences in this sample translate to the same CDR3. The V call is TRBV5-1, the J call TRBJ1-1, with 8 bases aligning to TRBD1. This CDR3 has 14 amino acids. Germline V gene sequence: CDR1 SGHRS, CDR2 YFSETQ. J gave up 5 bases and V 0 bases, and 3 bases lay outside the gene matches. The CDR3 loop reads CASSLGQGRTEAFF. CDR3 nucleotides: TGCGCCAGCAGCTTGGGACAGGGGCGAACTGAAGCTTTCTTT.

This clone showed up just a few times. The CDR3 loop is CASSVELWPSTDTQYF. CDR3 sequence (DNA): TGTGCCAGCAGCGTAGAATTGTGGCCGAGCACAGATACGCAGTATTTT. V usage is TRBV9 and J usage is TRBJ2-3; D ambiguous. V lost 0 bases, J lost 0 bases, and 11 bases lay in between. This CDR3 comprises 16 residues. Germline V gene lookup returns CDR1 SGDLS and CDR2 YYNGEE.

The chain joins TRBV14 to TRBJ1-1; D is undetermined. Between the trimmed V and J ends, which lost 1 base and 2 bases, there was a span of 5 bases. The CDR3 length is 13 residues. Germline values: CDR1 SGHDN, CDR2 FVKESK. CDR3 DNA sequence: TGTGCCAGCAGCCAAGCTAGCAACACTGAAGCTTTCTTT. Protein sequence: CASSQASNTEAFF.

This CDR3 is CASSGLAGFTGELFF. Here the CDR3 DNA reads TGTGCCAGCAGCGGACTAGCGGGTTTCACCGGGGAGCTGTTTTTT. The V and J genes are TRBV2 and TRBJ2-2; 11 positions agree with TRBD2. The CDR3 sequence is 15 residues long. V lost 6 bases to trimming and J lost 4 bases; unmatched junction nucleotides: 4. Germline assignment: CDR1 SNHLY and CDR2 FYNNEI.

The rearrangement joins TRBV7-2 to TRBJ2-4; D gene unclear. Looked up from germline, CDR1 is SGHTA and CDR2 is FQGNSA. Deletions cut 4 bases from V and 8 bases from J, with 6 bases between. This CDR3 contains 11 residues. CDR3: CASSSRDIQYF. CDR3 DNA: TGTGCCAGCAGCTCGAGAGACATTCAGTACTTC.

DNA of the CDR3: TGTGCCAGTAGTAGATCCGGGACTAGCACAGATACGCAGTATTTT. This sequence encodes CASSRSGTSTDTQYF. V and J are TRBV19 and TRBJ2-3, with D possibly being TRBD2 (6 bases). Germline V gene lookup returns CDR1 LNHDA and CDR2 SQIVND (reference sequence). The CDR3 spans 15 residues. With 4 bases removed from V and 0 bases from J, the gap between germline ends came to 11 bases.

The chain combines TRBV28 with TRBJ1-2; a weak D match, TRBD1 (6 bases). The CDR3 has 14 residues. Per the germline V gene, CDR1 is MDHEN and CDR2 is SYDVKM. V lost 6 bases and J lost 3, with 14 bases in between. The CDR3: CASRQAGEYYGYTF. CDR3 bases: TGTGCCAGCAGGCAAGCAGGGGAATACTATGGCTACACCTTC.

V gene TRBV9 combines with J gene TRBJ2-7; D gene ambiguous. Germline V gene data show CDR1 as SGDLS and CDR2 as YYNGEE. V was cut by 2 bases and J by 6 bases, with 15 bases left in between. The CDR3 has 14 residues. The CDR3 spells CASSVETVRGEQYF. The CDR3, as DNA: TGTGCCAGCAGCGTTGAGACCGTGCGAGGCGAGCAGTACTTC.

This clone was observed a handful of times. The chain couples TRBV9 to TRBJ2-3; 7 positions match TRBD2. The CDR3 is made up of 16 amino acids. Germline V gene lookup returns CDR1 SGDLS and CDR2 YYNGEE. Trimming cost V 4 bases and J 4 bases; bases outside gene matches: 12. The CDR3 DNA sequence: TGTGCCAGCAGCCGAGACAGCGGGATAGTGTCAGATACGCAGTATTTT. It translates to CASSRDSGIVSDTQYF.

This clone has more than one count but fewer than ten. The junction shows a germline mismatch at one end, possibly a read error. The V and J genes are TRBV7-2 and TRBJ2-5; no clear D. The CDR3 is 13 amino acids. Germline V gene lookup returns CDR1 SGHTA and CDR2 FQGNSA. The CDR3 region has the DNA TGCGCCAGCAGCCAAAACTACCAAGAGACCCAGTACTTC. Translation gives CASSQNYQETQYF. The whole variable domain, remainder taken from reference TRBV7-2 and TRBJ2-5, is GAGVSQSPSNKVTEKGKDVELRCDPISGHTALYWYRQSLGQGLEFLIYFQGNSAPDKSGLPSDRFSAERTGGSVSTLTIQRTQQEDSAVYLCASSQNYQETQYFGPGTRLLVL.

This clone has just a few counts. The chain combines TRBV9 with TRBJ1-1; 8 nucleotides align to TRBD1. The ends lost 4 bases at V and 5 bases at J; junction bases unmatched: 10. Germline CDR1 is SGDLS and CDR2 is YYNGEE. CDR3 length equals 15 residues. The CDR3 loop is CASSPRTGRGTEAFF. CDR3 nucleotides: TGTGCCAGCAGCCCCCGGACAGGGAGAGGGACTGAAGCTTTCTTT.

J is TRBJ2-1 and V is TRBV7-3; D is unresolved. Between the trimmed V and J ends, which lost 5 bases and 7 bases, there was a span of 15 bases. This CDR3 has 14 residues. Germline-derived CDR1 and CDR2 are SGHTA and FQGTGA. The DNA for the CDR3 is TGTGCCAGCAGCCCCTCCCCAGCGTTGAATGAGCAGTTCTTC. Its protein is CASSPSPALNEQFF.

This clone turned up a few times. The chain employs TRBV7-9 and TRBJ2-7; TRBD1 matches 7 bases. After removal of 2 bases from V and 2 bases from J, the junction contained 9 bases not matched to a gene. Germline V gene data show CDR1 as SEHNR and CDR2 as FQNEAQ (reference sequence). The CDR3 runs to 16 residues. CDR3 residues: CASSLLARQGAYEQYF. Here the CDR3 DNA reads TGTGCCAGCAGCTTATTGGCGCGACAGGGAGCCTACGAGCAGTACTTC.

The genes are TRBV10-3 and TRBJ2-7, with 8 bases that match TRBD1. V dropped 7 bases and J dropped 2; count of bases not matched to a gene: 4. The CDR3 is made up of 13 amino acids. Germline CDR1 ENHRY, CDR2 SYGVKD. The CDR3 protein is CAINSGQAYEQYF. The CDR3 DNA is TGTGCCATCAACTCGGGACAGGCCTACGAGCAGTACTTC.

This clone was observed a handful of times. V is TRBV2 and J is TRBJ2-7; weak D call: TRBD1 (5 bases). CDR3 size: 14 residues. The V end lost 10 bases, the J end lost 0 bases, and 16 bases lay between the germline ends. The germline V gene has CDR1 SNHLY and CDR2 FYNNEI. CDR3 loop: CATLRQWSSYEQYF. CDR3 sequence (DNA): TGTGCCACTCTGAGACAGTGGAGCTCCTACGAGCAGTACTTC.

This clone was seen a few times. V is TRBV28 and J is TRBJ2-7; TRBD2 agrees at 7 bases. This CDR3 comprises 13 residues. The V gene's germline CDR1 is MDHEN and CDR2 SYDVKM. V lost 8 bases to trimming and J lost 0 bases; unmatched junction nucleotides: 4. CDR3 bases: TGTGCCAGCTGTACGGGGGGCTCCTACGAGCAGTACTTC. It translates to CASCTGGSYEQYF.

There are a few counts of this clone. This chain connects TRBV2 to TRBJ2-3; perhaps TRBD2 as D (5 bases). The CDR3 spans 14 residues. V lost 8 bases, J lost 2 bases, and 14 bases lay in between. Germline CDR1 is SNHLY and CDR2 is FYNNEI. The CDR3 nucleotides are TGTGCCAGCCCCCTCGAGGGTACCACAGATACGCAGTATTTT. The encoded protein is CASPLEGTTDTQYF.

This clone occurred once. The chain joins TRBV11-1 to TRBJ2-4; tentative D call: TRBD2 (6 bases). This CDR3 contains 12 residues. V was shortened by 8 bases and J by 7 bases, with 12 bases between the two germline ends. CDR1 and CDR2 from the germline V gene are SGHAT and FQDESV (reference sequence). This chain's CDR3 is CASSSGGNIQYF. Here the CDR3 DNA reads TGTGCCAGCTCTTCCGGAGGGAACATTCAGTACTTC.

The chain carries TRBV30 and TRBJ1-2; TRBD1 is a possible D gene (5 bases). The germline V and J ends were trimmed by 2 bases and 8 bases, with 18 bases remaining between them. The CDR3 consists of 14 residues. The germline V gene encodes CDR1 GTSNPN and CDR2 SVGIG (reference sequence). The CDR3 sequence is CAWSPPGGSWGYTF. CDR3 nucleotide sequence: TGTGCCTGGAGTCCACCCGGGGGGTCTTGGGGCTACACCTTC.

This clone appeared a few times. V gene TRBV2 combines with J gene TRBJ2-1; 7 bases fit TRBD1. The CDR3 runs to 13 residues. V dropped 7 bases and J dropped 7; count of bases not matched to a gene: 7. Germline V gives CDR1 SNHLY, CDR2 FYNNEI. The CDR3 protein is CASNLGRGNEQFF. The CDR3 nucleotides read TGTGCCAGCAATTTGGGCAGGGGGAATGAGCAGTTCTTC.

The chain has TRBV5-8 and TRBJ2-7; 7 bases align to TRBD1. Germline loops: CDR1 SGHTS, CDR2 YDEGEE. CDR3 length: 14 amino acids. V lost 0 bases, J lost 2 bases, and 2 bases stayed unmatched. The DNA of the CDR3 is TGTGCCAGCAGCTTGGACAGGGGCACCTACGAGCAGTACTTC. Encoded protein: CASSLDRGTYEQYF.

This clone was detected a few times. The chain carries TRBV11-3 and TRBJ2-1; 7 nucleotides align to TRBD2. V lost 1 base, J lost 6 bases, and 0 bases stayed unmatched. There are 13 residues in the CDR3. Germline V gene sequence: CDR1 SGHNT, CDR2 YENEEA. The CDR3 sequence is CASSLAGGNEQFF. As DNA, the CDR3 is TGTGCCAGCAGCTTAGCGGGGGGCAATGAGCAGTTCTTC.

This sequence joins TRBV27 and TRBJ1-1; 12 bases align to TRBD1. This CDR3 comprises 18 residues. Per the germline V gene, CDR1 is MNHEY and CDR2 is SMNVEV (reference sequence). V was clipped by 5 bases and J by 2 bases; unmatched bases: 12. CDR3 in DNA: TGTGCCAGCAGTGTAGGGACAGGGGGCGCGGTTGGAAACACTGAAGCTTTCTTT. Translation: CASSVGTGGAVGNTEAFF.

The chain employs TRBV7-8 and TRBJ2-7; D is unclear. The ends were cut back, 3 bases at V and 0 bases at J, with 18 bases in the middle. This CDR3 region has 17 residues. Germline loops: CDR1 SGHVS, CDR2 FQNEAQ. CDR3 sequence (DNA): TGTGCCAGCAGCTTTTCCAACCACCAGAACACCTCCTACGAGCAGTACTTC. Translation: CASSFSNHQNTSYEQYF.

This clone turned up a few times. This sequence joins TRBV11-2 and TRBJ2-1, with D uncertain. The ends were cut back, 1 base at V and 4 bases at J, with 8 bases in the middle. Germline V gene lookup returns CDR1 SGHAT and CDR2 FQNNGV. The CDR3 has 14 residues. As DNA, the CDR3 is TGTGCCAGCAGCTTAGGCGTTGTTTACAATGAGCAGTTCTTC. Residues: CASSLGVVYNEQFF.